This TCR beta chain was profiled in a study of CDR3 diversity in severe acne. Germline V gene data show CDR1 as SGHRS and CDR2 as YFSETQ. CDR3 length: 16 residues. TCRdb used MiXCR to reprocess the PCR reads, holding one entry per CDR3 protein. This table has over 85,000 distinct CDR3 sequences, around 56% appearing once. About this clonotype itself: A junction boundary mismatches the germline segment, possibly from a read error.

The source material was blood. This TCR came from a male donor with acne. The rearrangement uses TRBV5-1 and TRBJ2-5; 9 positions agree with TRBD2. The CDR3 reads CASSTPSGMGFETQYF. CDR3 in DNA: TGCGCCAGCAGCACCCCTAGCGGGATGGGGTTTGAGACCCAGTATTTC.